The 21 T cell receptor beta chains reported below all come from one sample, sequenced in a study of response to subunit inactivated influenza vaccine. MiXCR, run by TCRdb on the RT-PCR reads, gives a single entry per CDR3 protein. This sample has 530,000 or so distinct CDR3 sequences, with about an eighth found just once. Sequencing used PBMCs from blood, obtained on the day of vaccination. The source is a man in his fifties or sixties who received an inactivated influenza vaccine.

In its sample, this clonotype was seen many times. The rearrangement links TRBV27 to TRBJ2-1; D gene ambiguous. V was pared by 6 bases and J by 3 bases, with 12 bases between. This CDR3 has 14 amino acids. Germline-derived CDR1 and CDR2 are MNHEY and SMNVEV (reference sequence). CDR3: CASSPMDGYNEQFF. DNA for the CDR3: TGTGCCAGCAGCCCGATGGACGGCTACAATGAGCAGTTCTTC.

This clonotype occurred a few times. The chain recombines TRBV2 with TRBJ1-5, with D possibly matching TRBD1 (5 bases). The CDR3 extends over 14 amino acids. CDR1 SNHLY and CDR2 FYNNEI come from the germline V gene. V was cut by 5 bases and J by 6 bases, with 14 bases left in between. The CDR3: CASSNRDSGQPQHF. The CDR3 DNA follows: TGTGCCAGCAGTAACCGGGACTCCGGTCAGCCCCAGCATTTT.

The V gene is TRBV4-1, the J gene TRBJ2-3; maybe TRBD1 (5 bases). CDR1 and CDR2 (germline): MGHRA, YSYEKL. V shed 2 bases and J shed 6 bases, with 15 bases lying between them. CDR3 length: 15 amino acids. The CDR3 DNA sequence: TGCGCCAGCAGCCAAACCCCCAGGGATTTGGATACGCAGTATTTT. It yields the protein CASSQTPRDLDTQYF.

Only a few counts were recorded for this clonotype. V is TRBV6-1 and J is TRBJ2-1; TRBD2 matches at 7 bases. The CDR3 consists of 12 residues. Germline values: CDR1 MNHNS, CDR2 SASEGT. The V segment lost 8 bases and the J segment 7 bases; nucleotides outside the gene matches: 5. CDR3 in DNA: TGTGCCAGCTGGGAGGGTTGGAATGAGCAGTTCTTC. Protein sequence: CASWEGWNEQFF.

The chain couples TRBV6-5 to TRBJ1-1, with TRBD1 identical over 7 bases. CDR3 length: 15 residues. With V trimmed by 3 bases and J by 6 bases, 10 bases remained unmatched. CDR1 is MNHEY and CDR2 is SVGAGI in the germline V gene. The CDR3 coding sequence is TGTGCCAGCAGTTATCTTACACAGGGGAGGCCTGAAGCTTTCTTT. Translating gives CASSYLTQGRPEAFF.

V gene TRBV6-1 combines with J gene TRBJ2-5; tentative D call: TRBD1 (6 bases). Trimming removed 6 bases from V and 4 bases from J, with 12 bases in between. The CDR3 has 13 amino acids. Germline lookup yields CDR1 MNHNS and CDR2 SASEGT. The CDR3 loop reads CASRDSGSETQYF. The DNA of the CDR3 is TGTGCCAGCAGGGACAGTGGCTCAGAGACCCAGTACTTC.

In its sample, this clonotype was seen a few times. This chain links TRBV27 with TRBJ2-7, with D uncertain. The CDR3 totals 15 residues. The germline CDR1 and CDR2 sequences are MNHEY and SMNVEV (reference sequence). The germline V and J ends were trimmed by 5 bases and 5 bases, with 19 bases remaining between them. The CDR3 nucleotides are TGTGCCAGCAGTGATCTAACGACTGCCTACGACGAGCAGTACTTC. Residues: CASSDLTTAYDEQYF.

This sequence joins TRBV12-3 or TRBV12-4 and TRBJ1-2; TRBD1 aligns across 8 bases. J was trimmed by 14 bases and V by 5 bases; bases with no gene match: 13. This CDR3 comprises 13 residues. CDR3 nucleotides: TGTGCCAGCAGTCCGGGGTCAGGGGGCGCCAGGACCTTC. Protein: CASSPGSGGARTF.

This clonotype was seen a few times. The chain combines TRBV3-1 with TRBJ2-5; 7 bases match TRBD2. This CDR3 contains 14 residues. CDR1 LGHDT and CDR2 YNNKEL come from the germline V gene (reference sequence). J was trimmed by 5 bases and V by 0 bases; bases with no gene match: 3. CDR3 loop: CASSQDHGRETQYF. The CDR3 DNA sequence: TGTGCCAGCAGCCAAGATCACGGGAGGGAGACCCAGTACTTC.

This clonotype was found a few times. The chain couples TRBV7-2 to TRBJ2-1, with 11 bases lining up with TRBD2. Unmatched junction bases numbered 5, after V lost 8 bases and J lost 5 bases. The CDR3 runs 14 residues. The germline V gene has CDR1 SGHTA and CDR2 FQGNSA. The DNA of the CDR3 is TGTGCCAGCTCCGCTAGCGGGGGGCACAATGAGCAGTTCTTC. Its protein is CASSASGGHNEQFF.

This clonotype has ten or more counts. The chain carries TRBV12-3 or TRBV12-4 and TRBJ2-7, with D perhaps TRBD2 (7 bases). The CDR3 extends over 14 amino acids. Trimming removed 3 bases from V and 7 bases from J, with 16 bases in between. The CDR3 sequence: CASSFKGGNQEQYF. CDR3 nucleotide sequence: TGTGCCAGCAGTTTTAAGGGGGGGAATCAGGAGCAGTACTTC.

The CDR3, as DNA: TGTGCCAGCAGCGTAGCCGGGACTAGGGAGCATGAGCAGTTCTTC. Translation gives CASSVAGTREHEQFF. This chain joins TRBV9 and TRBJ2-1, with 8 nucleotides matching TRBD2. The CDR3 is 15 amino acids. J gave up 8 bases and V 0 bases, and 7 bases lay outside the gene matches. The V gene's germline CDR1 is SGDLS and CDR2 YYNGEE.

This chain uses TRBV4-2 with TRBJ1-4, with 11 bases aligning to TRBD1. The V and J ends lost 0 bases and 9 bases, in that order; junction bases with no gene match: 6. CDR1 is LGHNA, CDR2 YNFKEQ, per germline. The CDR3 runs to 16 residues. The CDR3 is CASSQDLDRGRKKLFF. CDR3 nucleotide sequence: TGTGCCAGCAGCCAAGACCTGGACAGGGGGCGAAAAAAACTGTTTTTT.

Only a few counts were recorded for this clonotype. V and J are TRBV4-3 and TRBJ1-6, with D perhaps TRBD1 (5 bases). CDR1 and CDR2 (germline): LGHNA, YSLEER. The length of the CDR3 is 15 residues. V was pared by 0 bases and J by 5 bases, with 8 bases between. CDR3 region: CASSQEAGHNSPLHF. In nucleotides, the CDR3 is TGCGCCAGCAGCCAAGAGGCAGGGCATAATTCACCCCTCCACTTT.

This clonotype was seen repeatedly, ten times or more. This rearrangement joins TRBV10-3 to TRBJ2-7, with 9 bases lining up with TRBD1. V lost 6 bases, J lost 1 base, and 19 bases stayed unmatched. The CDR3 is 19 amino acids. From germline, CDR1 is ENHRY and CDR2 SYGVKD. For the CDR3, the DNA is TGTGCCATCAGGAAGGGACAGGGTAACCATCAAAAGGGGTCCTACGAGCAGTACTTC. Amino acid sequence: CAIRKGQGNHQKGSYEQYF.

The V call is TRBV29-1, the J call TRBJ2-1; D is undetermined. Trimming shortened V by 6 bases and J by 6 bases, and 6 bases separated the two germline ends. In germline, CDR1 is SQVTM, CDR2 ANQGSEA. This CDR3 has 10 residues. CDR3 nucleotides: TGCAGCGTCGGACCCAATGAGCAGTTCTTC. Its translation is CSVGPNEQFF.

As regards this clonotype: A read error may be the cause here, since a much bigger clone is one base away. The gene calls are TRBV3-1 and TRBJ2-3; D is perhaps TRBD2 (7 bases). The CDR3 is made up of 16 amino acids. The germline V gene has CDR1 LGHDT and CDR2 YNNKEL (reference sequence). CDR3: CASSQDAGAATDRQYF. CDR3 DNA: TGTGCCAGCAGCCAAGACGCGGGGGCGGCCACAGATAGGCAGTATTTT.

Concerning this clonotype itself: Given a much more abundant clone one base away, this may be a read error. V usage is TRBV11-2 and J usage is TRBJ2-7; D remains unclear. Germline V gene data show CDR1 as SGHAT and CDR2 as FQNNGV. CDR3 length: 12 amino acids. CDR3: CAISLGRVEQYF. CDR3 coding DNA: TGTGCCATCAGCTTGGGAAGGGTCGAGCAGTACTTC.

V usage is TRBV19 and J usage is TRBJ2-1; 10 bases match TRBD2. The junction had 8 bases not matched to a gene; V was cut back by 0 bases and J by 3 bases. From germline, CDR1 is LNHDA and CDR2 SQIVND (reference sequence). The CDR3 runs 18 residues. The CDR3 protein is CASSIEGLAGDYYNEQFF. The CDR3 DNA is TGTGCCAGTAGTATAGAAGGGCTAGCGGGAGATTACTACAATGAGCAGTTCTTC.

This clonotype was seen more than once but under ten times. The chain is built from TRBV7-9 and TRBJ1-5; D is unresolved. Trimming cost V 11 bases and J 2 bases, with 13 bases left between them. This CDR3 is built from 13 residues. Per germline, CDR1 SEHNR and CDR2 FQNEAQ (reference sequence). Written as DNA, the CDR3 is TGTGCCGTCACTGAGGAGGGCAATCAGCCCCAGCATTTT. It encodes CAVTEEGNQPQHF.

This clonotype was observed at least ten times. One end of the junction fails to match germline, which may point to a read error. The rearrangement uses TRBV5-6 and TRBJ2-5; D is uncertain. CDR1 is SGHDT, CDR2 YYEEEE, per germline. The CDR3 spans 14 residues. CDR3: CASSLGWYQETQYF. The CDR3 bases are TGTGCCAGCAGCTTGGGTTGGTACCAGGAGACCCAGTACTTC.